These T cell receptor beta chains were read from a single sample in a study of yellow fever vaccine responses in identical twins. From the RT-PCR reads, TCRdb called clonotypes with MiXCR, one entry per CDR3 protein. The sample has some 5,400 distinct CDR3 sequences; 86% are singletons. The specimen comprised T cells from blood (PBMCs), unsorted or a sorted subset (not recorded which), sampled before or after yellow fever vaccination (not recorded which). These receptors were obtained from a woman between 18 and 29 years old who received the yellow fever vaccine. The CDR3 runs from the conserved cysteine through the conserved F or W. Each record gives: V gene, clone size, D gene, J gene, CDR3 DNA, CDR3 protein. D genes are given only for firm matches. A row's size may be missing; if present it is once, few, many or a size class.

TRBV4-2	-	TRBD2	TRBJ2-2	TGTGCCAGCAGCCAGGGACTAGCGGACACCGGGGAGCTGTTTTTT	CASSQGLADTGELFF
TRBV4-2	-	-	TRBJ1-1	TGTGCCAGCACCCAGGGGAACACTGAAGCTTTCTTT	CASTQGNTEAFF
TRBV5-4	-	-	TRBJ2-3	TGTGCCAGCAGCTTGTTGCCTAGCACCGATACGCAGTATTTT	CASSLLPSTDTQYF
TRBV14	-	TRBD2	TRBJ2-1	TGTGCCAGCAGCCAAGATCTTGGGCTAGCGGGAAGGCAGTTCTTC	CASSQDLGLAGRQFF
TRBV6-2/TRBV6-3	few	TRBD1	TRBJ1-5	TGTGCCAGCAGTTACTCCCGGACAGGGCTCCAGCCCCAGCATTTT	CASSYSRTGLQPQHF
TRBV29-1	-	-	TRBJ2-7	TGCAGCGTTGAGAGGTCTTCCTACGAGCAGTACTTC	CSVERSSYEQYF
TRBV6-5	-	TRBD1	TRBJ2-2	TGTGCCAGCAGTAACCGACAGGGGAACACCGGGGAGCTGTTTTTT	CASSNRQGNTGELFF
TRBV4-2	-	-	TRBJ2-3	TGTGCCAGCAGCCCCGGGCGTGGACTAATCATAGATACGCAGTATTTT	CASSPGRGLIIDTQYF
TRBV20-1	-	TRBD2	TRBJ2-2	TGCAGTGCTCGGACTAGCGGGGATATCGGGGAGCTGTTTTTT	CSARTSGDIGELFF
TRBV27	-	-	TRBJ2-2	TGTGCCAGCAGTTCCGTAAACACCGGGGAGCTGTTTTTT	CASSSVNTGELFF
TRBV11-3	-	-	TRBJ2-7	TGTGCCAGCAGCTTAAGGCCAGGTGGGGCCTACGAGCAGTACTTC	CASSLRPGGAYEQYF
TRBV10-3	-	-	TRBJ1-1	TGTGCCATCAGGGGAACAGTGAACACTGAAGCTTTCTTT	CAIRGTVNTEAFF
TRBV30	-	-	TRBJ1-5	TGTGCCTGGAGTGTTGGGCATAGTAGCAATCAGCCCCAGCATTTT	CAWSVGHSSNQPQHF
TRBV4-2	-	TRBD1	TRBJ2-1	TGTGCCAGCAGCCGACAGGGTGCCTCCTACAATGAGCAGTTCTTC	CASSRQGASYNEQFF
TRBV6-5	-	-	TRBJ2-7	TGTGCCAGCAGTTCCCTCAGGGGTTACTCAATGTACGAGCAGTACTTC	CASSSLRGYSMYEQYF
TRBV11-2	-	-	TRBJ2-2	TGTGCCAGCAGCCACGGCGTGGGTACCGGGGAGCTGTTTTTT	CASSHGVGTGELFF
TRBV6-2/TRBV6-3	-	TRBD2	TRBJ2-7	TGTGCCAGCAGTTACTCGTGGTTGGCGGGAGCAAACTCCTACGAGCAGTACTTC	CASSYSWLAGANSYEQYF
TRBV20-1	-	-	TRBJ1-3	TGCAGTGCTAGGGACGGGACCTCTGGAAACACCATATATTTT	CSARDGTSGNTIYF
TRBV12-3/TRBV12-4	-	TRBD1	TRBJ2-1	TGTGCCAGTCAGTCCCGCGGGACAGGAGCCTACAATGAGCAGTTCTTC	CASQSRGTGAYNEQFF
TRBV4-3	-	-	TRBJ1-4	TGCGCCAGCAGCCAAGAGGAGGTAGGAGGGGCTGAAAAACTGTTTTTT	CASSQEEVGGAEKLFF
TRBV4-2	-	-	TRBJ1-1	TGTGCCAGCAGCCAAGTGGGGGGCAGGGTCACTGAAGCTTTCTTT	CASSQVGGRVTEAFF
TRBV24-1	-	TRBD2	TRBJ2-1	TGTGCCACCAGAGCGGGGGGCTACAATGAGCAGTTCTTC	CATRAGGYNEQFF
TRBV5-1	-	-	TRBJ2-2	TGCGCCAGCAGCCCGGTGGGACAGAACACCGGGGAGCTGTTTTTT	CASSPVGQNTGELFF
TRBV6-8	-	-	TRBJ1-5	TGTGCCAGCAGTTACAGTGTGGAGGGCAGTCAGCCCCAGCATTTT	CASSYSVEGSQPQHF
TRBV2	-	-	TRBJ2-3	TGTGCCAGCAGTGAGGCAGTCACAGATACGCAGTATTTT	CASSEAVTDTQYF
TRBV12-3/TRBV12-4	once	-	TRBJ1-1	TGTGCCAGCAGTTTGGGCAGACAGTACACTGAAGCTTTCTTT	CASSLGRQYTEAFF
TRBV9	-	TRBD1	TRBJ1-2	TGTGCCAGCAGCGCGACAGGGGGCGCGGGTGGCTACACCTTC	CASSATGGAGGYTF
TRBV11-2	-	-	TRBJ2-2	TGTGCCAGCAGCTTGCAGCACACCGGGGAGCTGTTTTTT	CASSLQHTGELFF
TRBV4-3	once	-	TRBJ2-5	TGCGCCAGCAGCCAAGATCGGCAAGAGACCCAGTACTTC	CASSQDRQETQYF
TRBV6-2/TRBV6-3	-	-	TRBJ2-7	TGTGCCAGCAGTTACGATCCCGGGAGAAGTGCGCACGAGCAGTACTTC	CASSYDPGRSAHEQYF
TRBV9	-	-	TRBJ2-1	TGTGCCAGCAGCGCCCCAGGAGGGTCCACTGAGCAGTTCTTC	CASSAPGGSTEQFF
TRBV4-1	-	TRBD2	TRBJ2-5	TGCGCCAGCAGCCAAGGGGGAGGGCCCGGCACGACCCAGTACTTC	CASSQGGGPGTTQYF
TRBV29-1	-	TRBD2	TRBJ2-1	TGCAGCCTCGAACTAGCGGGGTTTAACAATGAGCAGTTCTTC	CSLELAGFNNEQFF
TRBV25-1	-	TRBD2	TRBJ2-7	TGTGCCAGCAGCGAAAGACTAGCGGGAGTAGGCGAGCAGTACTTC	CASSERLAGVGEQYF
TRBV4-2	-	TRBD1	TRBJ2-7	TGTGCCAGCAGCCCCCAGAGGACAGGGTCCTACGAGCAGTACTTC	CASSPQRTGSYEQYF
TRBV28	-	-	TRBJ2-3	TGTGCCAGCAGTTTCCTATTCCCATGGACAGTTAGCACAGATACGCAGTATTTT	CASSFLFPWTVSTDTQYF
TRBV6-4	-	-	TRBJ2-6	TGTGCCAGCAGTAACAGCTCTGGGGCCAACGTCCTGACTTTC	CASSNSSGANVLTF
TRBV6-2/TRBV6-3	-	-	TRBJ1-5	TGTGCCAGCAGTTACTTCCCCAAAGACGGTAGCAATCAGCCCCAGCATTTT	CASSYFPKDGSNQPQHF
TRBV5-4	few	-	TRBJ1-1	TGTGCCAGCAGCTCGACTGCATCGGCCACTGAAGCTTTCTTT	CASSSTASATEAFF
TRBV11-1	-	-	TRBJ2-1	TGTGCCAGCAGCTTAGTCAGGTTAGGCGGCATGTTCTTC	CASSLVRLGGMFF
TRBV23-1	once	TRBD1	TRBJ2-2	TGCGCCAGCAGCCCATCCGGGACAGCCTACACCGGGGAGCTGTTTTTT	CASSPSGTAYTGELFF
TRBV6-1	-	-	TRBJ1-2	TGTGCCAGCAGTGAATTGACAGCTAACTATGGCTACACCTTC	CASSELTANYGYTF
TRBV25-1	-	-	TRBJ1-1	TGTGCCAGCAGTGCACCGGGAGGGACCGAAGCTTTCTTT	CASSAPGGTEAFF
TRBV6-1	few	-	TRBJ1-2	TGTGCCAGCAGTGAATCGCTTCGGTCCCAAAACTATGGCTACACCTTC	CASSESLRSQNYGYTF
TRBV24-1	-	-	TRBJ2-5	TGTGCCACCAGTGATTTAAGGGGAGAGACCCAGTACTTC	CATSDLRGETQYF